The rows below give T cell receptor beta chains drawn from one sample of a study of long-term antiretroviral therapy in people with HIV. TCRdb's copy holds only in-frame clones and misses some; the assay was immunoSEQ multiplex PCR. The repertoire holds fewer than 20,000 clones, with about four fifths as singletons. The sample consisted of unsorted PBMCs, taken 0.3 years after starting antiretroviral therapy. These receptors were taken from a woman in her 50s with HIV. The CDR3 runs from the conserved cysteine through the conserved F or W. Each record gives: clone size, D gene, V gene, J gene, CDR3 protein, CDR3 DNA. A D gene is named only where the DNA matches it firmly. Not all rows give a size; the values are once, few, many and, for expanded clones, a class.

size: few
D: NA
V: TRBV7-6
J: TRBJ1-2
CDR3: CASSFPGADGYTF
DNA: TGTGCCAGCAGCTTCCCAGGGGCGGACGGCTACACCTTC

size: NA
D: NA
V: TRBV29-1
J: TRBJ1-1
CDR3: CSVEDSRDGRPEAFF
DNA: TGCAGCGTTGAAGACTCCCGGGACGGACGACCTGAAGCTTTCTTT

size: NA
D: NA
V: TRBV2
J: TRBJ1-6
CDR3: CASTLDRTNSPLHF
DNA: TGTGCCAGCACCTTGGACCGGACGAATTCACCCCTCCACTTT

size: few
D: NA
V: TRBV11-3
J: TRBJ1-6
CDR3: CASSLVRNAPLHF
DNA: TGTGCCAGCAGCTTAGTTAGGAACGCACCCCTCCACTTT

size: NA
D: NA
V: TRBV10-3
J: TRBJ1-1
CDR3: CAISESGLNTEAFF
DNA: TGTGCCATCAGTGAATCAGGGCTGAACACTGAAGCTTTCTTT

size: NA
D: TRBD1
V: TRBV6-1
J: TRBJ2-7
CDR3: CASSEASGQGIAYEQYF
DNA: TGTGCCAGCAGTGAAGCGTCGGGACAGGGGATCGCCTACGAGCAGTACTTC

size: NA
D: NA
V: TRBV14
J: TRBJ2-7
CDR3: CASSEENRGTYEQYF
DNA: TGTGCCAGCAGCGAAGAAAACCGGGGGACCTACGAGCAGTACTTC

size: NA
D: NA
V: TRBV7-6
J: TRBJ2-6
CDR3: CASSLEATGANVLTF
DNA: TGTGCCAGCAGCTTAGAAGCCACTGGGGCCAACGTCCTGACTTTC

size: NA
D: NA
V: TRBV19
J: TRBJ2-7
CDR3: CASTYRGGTGPSEQYF
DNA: TGTGCCAGTACCTATCGGGGGGGGACAGGGCCCTCCGAGCAGTACTTC

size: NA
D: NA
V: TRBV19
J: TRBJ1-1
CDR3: CASSIRQRTTEAFF
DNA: TGTGCCAGTAGCATTAGACAGAGGACCACTGAAGCTTTCTTT

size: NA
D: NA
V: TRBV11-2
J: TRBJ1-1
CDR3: CASSSIQGGTEAFF
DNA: TGTGCCAGCAGCTCCATCCAGGGAGGCACTGAAGCTTTCTTT

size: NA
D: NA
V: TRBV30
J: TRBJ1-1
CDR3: CAWSVAVNTEAFF
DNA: TGTGCCTGGAGTGTGGCTGTGAACACTGAAGCTTTCTTT

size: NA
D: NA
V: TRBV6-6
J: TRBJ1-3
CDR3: CASGSSGNTIYF
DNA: TGTGCCAGCGGGAGCTCTGGAAACACCATATATTTT

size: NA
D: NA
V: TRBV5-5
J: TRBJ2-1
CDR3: CASTPPGSDEQFF
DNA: TGTGCCAGCACCCCCCCGGGATCAGACGAGCAGTTCTTC

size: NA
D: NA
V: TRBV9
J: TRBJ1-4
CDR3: CASSGGGAGATNEKLFF
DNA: TGTGCCAGCAGCGGAGGGGGTGCGGGTGCAACTAATGAAAAACTGTTTTTT

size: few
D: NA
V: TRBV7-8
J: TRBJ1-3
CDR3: CASSFQTGAGNTIYF
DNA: TGTGCCAGCAGCTTCCAGACCGGGGCTGGAAACACCATATATTTT

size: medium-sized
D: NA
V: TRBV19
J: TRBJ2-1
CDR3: CASSIIQRNEQFF
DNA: TGTGCCAGTAGTATAATACAACGTAATGAGCAGTTCTTC

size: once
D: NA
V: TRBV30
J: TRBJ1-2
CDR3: CAWSVTVDTF
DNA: TGTGCCTGGAGTGTAACCGTGGACACCTTC

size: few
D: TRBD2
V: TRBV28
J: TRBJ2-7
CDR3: CASTSGVSYEQYF
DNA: TGTGCCAGCACTAGCGGGGTCTCCTACGAGCAGTACTTC

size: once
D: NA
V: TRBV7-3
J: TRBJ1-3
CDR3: CASSLNGREGNTIYF
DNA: TGTGCCAGCAGCTTAAATGGGCGAGAAGGAAACACCATATATTTT

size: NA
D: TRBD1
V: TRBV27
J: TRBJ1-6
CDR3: CASSLIETGGSSPLHF
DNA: TGTGCCAGCAGTTTAATCGAGACAGGGGGCAGTTCACCCCTCCACTTT

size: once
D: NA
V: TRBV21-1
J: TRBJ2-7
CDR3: CASSTAELDRGQGEAMEGQYF
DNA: TGTGCCAGCAGCACAGCTGAACTCGACAGGGGACAAGGGGAGGCTATGGAGGGGCAGTACTTC

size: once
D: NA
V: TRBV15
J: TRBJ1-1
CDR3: CATSRARGPNLAFF
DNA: TGTGCCACCAGCAGAGCTAGGGGACCGAATCTGGCTTTCTTT

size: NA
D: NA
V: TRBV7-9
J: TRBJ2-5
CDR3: CASSFLEETQYF
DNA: TGTGCCAGCAGCTTTCTCGAAGAGACCCAGTACTTC

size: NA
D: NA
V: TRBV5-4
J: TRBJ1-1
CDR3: CASSWGTNTEAFF
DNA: TGTGCCAGCAGCTGGGGGACGAACACTGAAGCTTTCTTT

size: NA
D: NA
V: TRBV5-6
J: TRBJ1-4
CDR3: CASSLEGEGNEKLFF
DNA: TGTGCCAGCAGCTTGGAGGGCGAGGGTAATGAAAAACTGTTTTTT

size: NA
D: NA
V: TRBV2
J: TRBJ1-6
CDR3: CASREGWANSPLHF
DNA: TGTGCCAGCAGGGAGGGTTGGGCTAATTCACCCCTCCACTTT

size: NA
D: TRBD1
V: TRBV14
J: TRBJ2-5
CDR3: CASSPTGPQETQYF
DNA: TGTGCCAGCAGCCCGACAGGGCCGCAAGAGACCCAGTACTTC

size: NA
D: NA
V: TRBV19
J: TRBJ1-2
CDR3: CASSPLEGGYGYTF
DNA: TGTGCCAGTAGTCCGCTAGAAGGGGGCTATGGCTACACCTTC

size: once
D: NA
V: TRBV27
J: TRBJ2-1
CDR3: CASSPLEAYNEQFF
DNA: TGTGCCAGCAGTCCCCTCGAGGCCTACAATGAGCAGTTCTTC

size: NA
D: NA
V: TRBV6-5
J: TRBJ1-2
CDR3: CASSYGSPLSNYGYTF
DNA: TGTGCCAGCAGTTACGGCTCTCCCTTGTCTAACTATGGCTACACCTTC

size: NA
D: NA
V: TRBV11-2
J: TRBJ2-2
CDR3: CASSLEGAGELFF
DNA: TGTGCCAGCAGCTTGGAGGGGGCCGGGGAGCTGTTTTTT

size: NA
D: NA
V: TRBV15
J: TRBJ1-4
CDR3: CATSTGDVATNEKLFF
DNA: TGTGCCACCAGCACCGGGGACGTCGCTACTAATGAAAAACTGTTTTTT

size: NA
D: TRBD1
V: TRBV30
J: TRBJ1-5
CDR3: CAWSGPGTEGSQPQHF
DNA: TGTGCCTGGAGTGGGCCCGGGACAGAGGGCTCCCAGCCCCAGCATTTT

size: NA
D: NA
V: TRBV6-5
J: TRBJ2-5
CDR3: CATGAANQETQYF
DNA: TGTGCCACCGGAGCGGCCAATCAAGAGACCCAGTACTTC

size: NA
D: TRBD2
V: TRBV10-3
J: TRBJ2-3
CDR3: CAIGSGGTDTQYF
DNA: TGTGCCATCGGTAGCGGGGGAACAGATACGCAGTATTTT

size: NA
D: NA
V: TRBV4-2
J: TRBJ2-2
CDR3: CASSQGVGVGTGELFF
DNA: TGTGCCAGCAGCCAAGGGGTCGGGGTTGGCACCGGGGAGCTGTTTTTT

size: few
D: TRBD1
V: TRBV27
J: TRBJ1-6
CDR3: CASSFRDRGSYNSPLHF
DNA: TGTGCCAGCAGTTTCCGGGACAGGGGTTCCTATAATTCACCCCTCCACTTT

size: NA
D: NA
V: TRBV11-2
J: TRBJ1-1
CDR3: CASSLVVRGGAIEAFF
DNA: TGTGCCAGCAGCTTAGTGGTTAGAGGGGGGGCGATTGAAGCTTTCTTT

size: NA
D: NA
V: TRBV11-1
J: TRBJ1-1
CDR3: CASQRGLNTEAFF
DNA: TGTGCCAGCCAACGGGGGCTGAACACTGAAGCTTTCTTT